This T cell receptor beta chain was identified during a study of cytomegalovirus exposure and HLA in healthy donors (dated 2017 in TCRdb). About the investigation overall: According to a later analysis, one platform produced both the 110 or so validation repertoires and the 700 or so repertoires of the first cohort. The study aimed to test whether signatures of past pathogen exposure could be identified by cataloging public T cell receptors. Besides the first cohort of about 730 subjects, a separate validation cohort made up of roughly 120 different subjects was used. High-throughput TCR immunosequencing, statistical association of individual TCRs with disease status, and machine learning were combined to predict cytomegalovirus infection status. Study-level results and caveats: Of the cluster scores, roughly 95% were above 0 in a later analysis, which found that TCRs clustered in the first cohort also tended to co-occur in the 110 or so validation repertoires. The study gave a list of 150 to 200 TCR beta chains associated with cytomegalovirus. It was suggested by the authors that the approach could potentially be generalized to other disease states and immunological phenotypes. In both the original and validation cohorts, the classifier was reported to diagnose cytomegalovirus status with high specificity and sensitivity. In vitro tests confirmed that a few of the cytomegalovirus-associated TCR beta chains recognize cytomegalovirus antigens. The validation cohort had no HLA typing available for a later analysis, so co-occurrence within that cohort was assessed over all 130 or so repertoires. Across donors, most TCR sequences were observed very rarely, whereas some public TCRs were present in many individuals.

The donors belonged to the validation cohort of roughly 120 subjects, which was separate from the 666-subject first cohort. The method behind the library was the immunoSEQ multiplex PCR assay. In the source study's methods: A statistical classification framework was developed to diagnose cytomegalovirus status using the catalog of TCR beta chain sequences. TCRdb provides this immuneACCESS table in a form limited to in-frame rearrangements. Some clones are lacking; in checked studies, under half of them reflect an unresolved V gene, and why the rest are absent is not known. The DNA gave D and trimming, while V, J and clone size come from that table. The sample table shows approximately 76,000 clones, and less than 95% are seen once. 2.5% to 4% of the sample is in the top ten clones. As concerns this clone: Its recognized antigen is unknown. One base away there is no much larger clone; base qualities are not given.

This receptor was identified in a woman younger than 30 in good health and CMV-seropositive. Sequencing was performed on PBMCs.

The nucleotides read TGTGCCACCAGCAGAGCAACTAGCTACGAGCAGTACTTC. Protein translation: CATSRATSYEQYF. The rearranged chain carries TRBV15 and TRBJ2-7; a tentative D match to TRBD2 spans 5 bases. Deletion took 1 base off V and 3 bases off J, with a span of 7 bases between the germline ends. Measured from the cysteine to the phenylalanine, the CDR3 is 13 residues long. This entry keeps only the CDR3 DNA: 39 bases, framed from base 1. The germline V gene (reference sequence) supplies CDR1 LNHNV and CDR2 YYDKDF.